This T cell receptor (beta chain) was identified in a study of shared clonotypes between healthy human individuals. Germline lookup yields CDR1 SGHTA and CDR2 FQGTGA. This CDR3 has 15 residues. Trimming cost V 5 bases and J 0 bases, with 8 bases left between them. TCRdb's copy holds only in-frame clones and misses some; the assay was immunoSEQ multiplex PCR. The sample records about 1.1 million clones, around 82% being singletons. Partitioning of CD4+ cells yielded a CD45RA+ naive subset and a CD45RA-negative memory subset. The sample holds a few counts of this clone. The same CDR3 arises from other DNA sequences in this sample as well.

This chain links TRBV7-3 with TRBJ2-6; a weak D match, TRBD2 (5 bases). This TCR was sampled from a young man in good health. Some clones in this sample may be carry-over from other donors' samples. Sequencing was carried out using memory CD4+ T cells from PBMCs. The subset here: CD45RA-negative fraction. The CDR3 nucleotides read TGTGCCAGCAGCCTCGGGGTCTCTGGGGCCAACGTCCTGACTTTC. Translating it yields CASSLGVSGANVLTF.